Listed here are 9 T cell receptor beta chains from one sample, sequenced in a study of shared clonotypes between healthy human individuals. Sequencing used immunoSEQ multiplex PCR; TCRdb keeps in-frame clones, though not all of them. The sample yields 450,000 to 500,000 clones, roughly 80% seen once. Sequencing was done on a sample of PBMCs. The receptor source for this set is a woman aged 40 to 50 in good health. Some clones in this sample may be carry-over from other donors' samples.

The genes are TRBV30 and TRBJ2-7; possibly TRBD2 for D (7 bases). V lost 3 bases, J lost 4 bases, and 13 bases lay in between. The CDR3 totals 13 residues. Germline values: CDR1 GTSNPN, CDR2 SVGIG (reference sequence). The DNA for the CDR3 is TGTGCCTGGAGGCGGCGGGGGCTGTACGAGCAGTACTTC. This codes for CAWRRRGLYEQYF.

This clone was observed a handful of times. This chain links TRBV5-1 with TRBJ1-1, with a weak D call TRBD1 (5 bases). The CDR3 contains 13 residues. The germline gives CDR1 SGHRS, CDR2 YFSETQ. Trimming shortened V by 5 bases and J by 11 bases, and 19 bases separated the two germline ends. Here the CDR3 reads CASSLGGDARAFF. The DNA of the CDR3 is TGCGCCAGCAGTCTTGGGGGGGACGCCCGCGCTTTCTTT.

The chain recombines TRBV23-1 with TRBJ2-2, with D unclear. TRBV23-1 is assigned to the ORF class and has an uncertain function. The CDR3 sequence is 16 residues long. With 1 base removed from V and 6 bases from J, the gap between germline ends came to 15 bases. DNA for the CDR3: TGCGCCAGCAGTCAATTTAACCGCCTTGCCGCCGGGGAGCTGTTTTTT. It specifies CASSQFNRLAAGELFF.

As DNA, the CDR3 is TGTGCCAGCAGCCAAGATCGGGTAGGGGCGTCGGGCTACACCTTC. Encoded protein: CASSQDRVGASGYTF. The J gene is TRBJ1-2, the V gene TRBV4-2, with D perhaps TRBD1 (5 bases). Trimming pared 0 bases from V and 8 bases from J, leaving 16 bases between. Germline V CDR1 and CDR2: LGHNA, YNFKEQ. The CDR3 contains 15 residues.

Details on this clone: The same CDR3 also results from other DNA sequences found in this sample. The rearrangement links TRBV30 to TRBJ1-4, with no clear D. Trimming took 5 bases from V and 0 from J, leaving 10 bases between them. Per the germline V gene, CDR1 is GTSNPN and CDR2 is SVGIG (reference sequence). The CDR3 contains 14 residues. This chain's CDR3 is CAWGGPATNEKLFF. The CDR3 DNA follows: TGTGCCTGGGGAGGACCCGCAACTAATGAAAAACTGTTTTTT.

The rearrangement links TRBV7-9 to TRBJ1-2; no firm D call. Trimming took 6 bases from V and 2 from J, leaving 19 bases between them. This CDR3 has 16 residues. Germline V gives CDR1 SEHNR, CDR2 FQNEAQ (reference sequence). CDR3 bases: TGTGCCAGCAGGCTGGACGGGCCCGCGGCGAACTATGGCTACACCTTC. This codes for CASRLDGPAANYGYTF.

The DNA of the CDR3 is TGCGCCAGCAGCTTGGAGGGGGACTACGAGCAGTACTTC. Residues: CASSLEGDYEQYF. The V and J genes are TRBV5-1 and TRBJ2-5, with TRBD1 as a possible D gene (6 bases). The last part of the DNA fits TRBJ2-7 better; the J call may be wrong. Germline V gene sequence: CDR1 SGHRS, CDR2 YFSETQ. This CDR3 region has 13 residues.

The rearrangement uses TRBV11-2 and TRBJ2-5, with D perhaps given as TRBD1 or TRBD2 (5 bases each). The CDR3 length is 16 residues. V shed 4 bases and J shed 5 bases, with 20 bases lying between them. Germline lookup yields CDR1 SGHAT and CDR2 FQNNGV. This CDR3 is CASSSGSGTSWETQYF. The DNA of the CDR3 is TGTGCCAGCAGCTCCGGTTCCGGGACCTCCTGGGAGACCCAGTACTTC.

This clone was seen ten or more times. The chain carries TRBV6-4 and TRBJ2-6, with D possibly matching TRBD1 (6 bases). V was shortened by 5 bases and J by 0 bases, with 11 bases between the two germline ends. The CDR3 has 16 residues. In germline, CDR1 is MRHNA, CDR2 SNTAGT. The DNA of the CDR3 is TGTGCCAGCAGTACCGGACAGTCCTCTGGGGCCAACGTCCTGACTTTC. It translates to CASSTGQSSGANVLTF.